The 30 T cell receptor beta chains presented below share a single source sample, sequenced in a study of T-cell reconstitution after alpha-beta-depleted transplantation in children. Unique molecular identifiers were incorporated into the prepared TCRbeta library. TCRdb re-analysed the PCR reads in MiXCR, keeping a single row per CDR3 protein. The table lists about 590,000 distinct CDR3 sequences, roughly 13% of them singletons. The specimen was PBMCs, mostly from graft donor cells, collected 360 days after TCRalphabeta/CD19-depleted stem cell transplant. Every receptor here comes from a male patient aged 10 to 17 who had a stem cell transplant for acute myeloid leukemia, so the T cells may come from the graft donor.

This clonotype was seen many times. This sequence joins TRBV10-3 and TRBJ2-2; D tentatively fits TRBD1 or TRBD2 (5 bases each). CDR1 is ENHRY, CDR2 SYGVKD, per germline. V lost 2 bases and J 0 bases, leaving 16 bases between the germline ends. The CDR3 length is 18 residues. The CDR3 reads CAISEPKPGTANTGELFF. The CDR3, as DNA: TGTGCCATCAGTGAGCCGAAACCCGGGACGGCGAACACCGGGGAGCTGTTTTTT.

This clonotype was seen a few times. The chain combines TRBV6-1 with TRBJ1-3, with D possibly TRBD1 on 5 matching bases. The CDR3 spans 16 residues. CDR1 is MNHNS, CDR2 SASEGT, per germline. Trimming took 4 bases from V and 0 from J, leaving 13 bases between them. CDR3 coding DNA: TGTGCCAGCAGTGCCCGACAGAAAAGCTCTGGAAACACCATATATTTT. Translated: CASSARQKSSGNTIYF.

In this sample, this clonotype turned up a few times. The chain links TRBV12-3 or TRBV12-4 to TRBJ2-7; D gene ambiguous. V gave up 5 bases and J gave up 1 base, with 9 bases separating them. The CDR3 contains 13 residues. The CDR3 DNA sequence: TGTGCCAGCAGTCTCCCGGATTCCTACGAGCAGTACTTC. Its protein product is CASSLPDSYEQYF.

The chain recombines TRBV27 with TRBJ2-1, with 11 bases fitting TRBD2. There are 17 residues in the CDR3. Per germline, CDR1 MNHEY and CDR2 SMNVEV (reference sequence). The junction had 12 bases not matched to a gene; V was cut back by 4 bases and J by 7 bases. The CDR3 coding sequence is TGTGCCAGCAGTTCAATAGCGGGAGGGCCAGTACTAAATGAGCAGTTCTTC. Translation: CASSSIAGGPVLNEQFF.

This clonotype came up many times. The chain uses TRBV27 and TRBJ2-5, with 7 bases matching TRBD1. Per the germline V gene, CDR1 is MNHEY and CDR2 is SMNVEV (reference sequence). V lost 6 bases, J lost 3 bases, and 10 bases stayed unmatched. This CDR3 has 15 residues. The CDR3 here is CASSNRGTAEETQYF. The CDR3 nucleotides are TGTGCCAGCAGCAATAGAGGGACAGCCGAAGAGACCCAGTACTTC.

V and J are TRBV11-3 and TRBJ2-1; TRBD2 matches at 7 bases. CDR1 and CDR2 from the germline V gene are SGHNT and YENEEA. Germline trimming cut 1 base from V and 7 bases from J; bases unmatched to any gene: 13. This CDR3 contains 17 residues. Here the CDR3 reads CASSLVGRALLRNEQFF. As DNA, the CDR3 is TGTGCCAGCAGCTTAGTGGGGAGGGCCCTTTTGAGGAATGAGCAGTTCTTC.

The V gene is TRBV11-2, the J gene TRBJ2-3; the D call may be TRBD1 or TRBD2 (5 bases each). The CDR3 is 14 amino acids. Germline CDR1 reads SGHAT; CDR2 reads FQNNGV. Trimming took 1 base from V and 4 from J, leaving 9 bases between them. The chain's CDR3 is CASSLVVGADTQYF. The DNA of the CDR3 is TGTGCCAGCAGCTTAGTTGTGGGGGCAGATACGCAGTATTTT.

Written as DNA, the CDR3 is TGCAGCGTGGACGGGTCAGTACTTTCCTACAATGAGCAGTTCTTC. Protein sequence: CSVDGSVLSYNEQFF. The gene calls are TRBV29-1 and TRBJ2-1, with unresolved D. V was shortened by 6 bases and J by 1 base, with 16 bases between the two germline ends. The CDR3 is 15 amino acids. Germline loops: CDR1 SQVTM, CDR2 ANQGSEA.

This clonotype was observed a few times. V and J are TRBV6-1 and TRBJ2-1; TRBD2 agrees at 14 bases. Per germline, CDR1 MNHNS and CDR2 SASEGT. The CDR3 spans 18 residues. J gave up 1 base and V 6 bases, and 8 bases lay outside the gene matches. The CDR3 DNA reads as TGTGCCAGCAGCTGGGGACTAGCGGGAGAAAGGTCCTACAATGAGCAGTTCTTC. Protein product: CASSWGLAGERSYNEQFF.

The chain is built from TRBV7-8 and TRBJ2-7, with TRBD2 identical over 7 bases. This CDR3 has 15 residues. The germline V gene encodes CDR1 SGHVS and CDR2 FQNEAQ. V trimming: 3 bases; J trimming: 1 base; junction bases outside the gene matches: 6. The CDR3 region has the DNA TGTGCCAGCAGCTTCTTCCCGGGGGGATCCTACGAGCAGTACTTC. Encoded protein: CASSFFPGGSYEQYF.

The chain couples TRBV9 to TRBJ2-5, with 7 bases fitting TRBD2. Germline-derived CDR1 and CDR2 are SGDLS and YYNGEE. With 3 bases clipped from V and 5 bases from J, the junction kept 10 bases outside the gene matches. CDR3 length: 15 residues. CDR3 protein: CASSAVPLATETQYF. CDR3 DNA: TGTGCCAGCAGCGCGGTCCCACTAGCGACGGAGACCCAGTACTTC. The full variable domain, with the rest looked up from reference TRBV9 and TRBJ2-5, is DSGVTQTPKHLITATGQRVTLRCSPRSGDLSVYWYQQSLDQGLQFLIQYYNGEERAKGNILERFSAQQFPDLHSELNLSSLELGDSALYFCASSAVPLATETQYFGPGTRLLVL.

CDR3 sequence reads: CASSQRTGVPSGSLEQFF. The CDR3 DNA reads as TGTGCCAGCAGCCAACGGACAGGGGTGCCTAGCGGGAGTCTCGAGCAGTTCTTC. The rearrangement links TRBV14 to TRBJ2-1, with D possibly matching TRBD2 (10 bases). This CDR3 is 18 amino acids long. CDR1 and CDR2 (germline): SGHDN, FVKESK. The V end was cut by 2 bases, the J end by 10 bases, with 27 bases between. Combining the CDR3 with reference TRBV14 and TRBJ2-1 gives the whole variable domain EAGVTQFPSHSVIEKGQTVTLRCDPISGHDNLYWYRRVMGKEIKFLLHFVKESKQDESGMPNNRFLAERTGGTYSTLKVQPAELEDSGVYFCASSQRTGVPSGSLEQFFGPGTRLTVL.

The chain joins TRBV30 to TRBJ2-3; D is possibly TRBD1 or TRBD2 (6 bases each). The CDR3 totals 14 residues. The V gene lost 0 bases and the J gene lost 4 bases, with 11 bases spanning the gap. From germline, CDR1 is GTSNPN and CDR2 SVGIG (reference sequence). The CDR3 DNA follows: TGTGCCTGGAGTGTTGGGGGGCCATCAGATACGCAGTATTTT. This encodes CAWSVGGPSDTQYF.

Comments on this clonotype: The germline gene is not matched at one end of the junction; a read error may be the cause. The genes are TRBV10-3 and TRBJ2-1, with D maybe TRBD1 (6 bases). The germline V gene encodes CDR1 ENHRY and CDR2 SYGVKD. CDR3 length equals 11 residues. In DNA, the CDR3 is TGTGCCATCGGAGAACAGGGTTTTAAAATCTTC. Residues: CAIGEQGFKIF.

This clonotype has only a few counts. The chain links TRBV7-3 to TRBJ1-1; D not resolved. CDR1 is SGHTA, CDR2 FQGTGA, per germline. This CDR3 is 12 amino acids long. V lost 4 bases and J 9 bases, leaving 12 bases between the germline ends. The CDR3 nucleotides are TGTGCCAGCAGCTCAGGACCCGGCAAAGCTTTCTTT. Its translation: CASSSGPGKAFF. Combining the CDR3 with reference TRBV7-3 and TRBJ1-1 gives the whole variable domain GAGVSQTPSNKVTEKGKYVELRCDPISGHTALYWYRQSLGQGPEFLIYFQGTGAADDSGLPNDRFFAVRPEGSVSTLKIQRTERGDSAVYLCASSSGPGKAFFGQGTRLTVV.

This clonotype was counted a few times. The chain couples TRBV9 to TRBJ2-1, with D perhaps matching TRBD1 or TRBD2 (5 bases each). V gave up 5 bases and J gave up 1 base, with 7 bases separating them. This CDR3 is built from 13 residues. CDR1 is SGDLS, CDR2 YYNGEE, per germline. This CDR3 is CASRGPSYNEQFF. DNA of the CDR3: TGTGCCAGCAGGGGACCATCCTACAATGAGCAGTTCTTC.

This clonotype appeared a few times. The rearrangement uses TRBV5-1 and TRBJ2-5, with D unclear. CDR1 and CDR2 from the germline V gene are SGHRS and YFSETQ. CDR3 size: 12 residues. V was clipped by 2 bases and J by 4 bases, with 6 bases between them. The CDR3 here is CASSFRTETQYF. The CDR3 region has the DNA TGCGCCAGCAGCTTTCGTACAGAGACCCAGTACTTC.

The chain couples TRBV5-1 to TRBJ1-1; no clear D. CDR1 SGHRS and CDR2 YFSETQ come from the germline V gene. The V end lost 4 bases, the J end lost 0 bases, and 16 bases lay between the germline ends. The CDR3 is 16 amino acids. CDR3 in DNA: TGCGCCAGCAGCCTTTTCCGACCCGTGGTGAACACTGAAGCTTTCTTT. This sequence encodes CASSLFRPVVNTEAFF.

This clonotype was recorded at least ten times. The gene calls are TRBV27 and TRBJ2-7; 7 bases are a match to TRBD1. CDR1 and CDR2 (germline): MNHEY, SMNVEV (reference sequence). This CDR3 has 14 amino acids. V trimming: 5 bases; J trimming: 5 bases; junction bases outside the gene matches: 9. The CDR3 reads CASSPGATGNEQYF. CDR3 sequence (DNA): TGTGCCAGCAGTCCCGGAGCGACAGGGAACGAGCAGTACTTC.

This clonotype was seen a handful of times. The CDR3 DNA is TGTGCCAGCAGCACCGGGCCGGGCCCGCAGTACTTC. This translates into CASSTGPGPQYF. The V and J genes are TRBV9 and TRBJ2-7; D uncertain. Germline CDR1 SGDLS, CDR2 YYNGEE. Trimming removed 4 bases from V and 9 bases from J, with 14 bases in between. The CDR3 sequence is 12 residues long.

The CDR3 region is CSARDPSVETQYF. CDR3 nucleotides: TGCAGTGCTAGAGACCCTAGCGTTGAGACCCAGTACTTC. V usage is TRBV20-1 and J usage is TRBJ2-5, with D perhaps TRBD2 (6 bases). The CDR3 is 13 amino acids. CDR1 is DFQATT, CDR2 SNEGSKA, per germline (reference sequence). Trimming took off 0 bases at V and 5 bases at J, with 10 bases between the two ends.

This rearrangement joins TRBV7-3 to TRBJ1-6, with 7 positions matching TRBD1. Germline lookup yields CDR1 SGHTA and CDR2 FQGTGA. J gave up 7 bases and V 5 bases, and 8 bases lay outside the gene matches. The CDR3 is 15 residues long. CDR3 in amino acids: CASSPSDRPNSPLHF. For the CDR3, the DNA is TGTGCCAGCAGCCCCTCGGACAGGCCAAATTCACCCCTCCACTTT.

The J gene is TRBJ2-1, the V gene TRBV11-2, with 9 nucleotides matching TRBD2. Germline V gives CDR1 SGHAT, CDR2 FQNNGV. Germline trimming cut 1 base from V and 7 bases from J; bases unmatched to any gene: 14. The CDR3 totals 18 residues. The CDR3 sequence is CASSLGPTAGGGGNEQFF. CDR3 DNA sequence: TGTGCCAGCAGCTTAGGTCCAACGGCGGGAGGGGGAGGGAATGAGCAGTTCTTC. Filled out from reference TRBV11-2 and TRBJ2-1, the complete variable domain reads EAGVAQSPRYKIIEKRQSVAFWCNPISGHATLYWYQQILGQGPKLLIQFQNNGVVDDSQLPKDRFSAERLKGVDSTLKIQPAKLEDSAVYLCASSLGPTAGGGGNEQFFGPGTRLTVL.

The genes are TRBV25-1 and TRBJ1-1, with no clear D. Trimming stripped 7 bases from V and 0 bases from J, with 6 bases between. CDR1 is MGHDK, CDR2 SYGVNS, per germline. The CDR3 contains 12 residues. The CDR3 region is CASNGVNTEAFF. The CDR3 region has the DNA TGTGCCAGCAATGGGGTGAACACTGAAGCTTTCTTT. Full variable domain (rest looked up from reference TRBV25-1 and TRBJ1-1): EADIYQTPRYLVIGTGKKITLECSQTMGHDKMYWYQQDPGMELHLIHYSYGVNSTEKGDLSSESTVSRIRTEHFPLTLESARPSHTSQYLCASNGVNTEAFFGQGTRLTVV.

The genes are TRBV29-1 and TRBJ2-2; D is undetermined. Germline loops: CDR1 SQVTM, CDR2 ANQGSEA. The CDR3 consists of 15 residues. Trimming left V 1 base short and J 0 bases short, with 9 bases between. CDR3 protein: CSVEGPRPNTGELFF. The CDR3 region has the DNA TGCAGCGTTGAAGGACCTCGGCCGAACACCGGGGAGCTGTTTTTT.

This clonotype was found a few times. The V gene is TRBV6-2 or TRBV6-3, the J gene TRBJ2-2; D might be TRBD2 (5 bases). The CDR3 length is 15 residues. Germline CDR1 is MNHEY and CDR2 is SVGEGT. With 6 bases removed from V and 6 bases from J, the gap between germline ends came to 17 bases. CDR3 protein: CASRRPLGLSGELFF. CDR3 DNA: TGTGCCAGCAGACGGCCTCTTGGACTCTCCGGGGAGCTGTTTTTT.

This clonotype was counted a few times. The chain couples TRBV6-1 to TRBJ2-2, with D uncertain. Trimming stripped 5 bases from V and 0 bases from J, with 16 bases between. Germline lookup yields CDR1 MNHNS and CDR2 SASEGT. CDR3 length: 17 amino acids. CDR3 bases: TGTGCCAGCAGTCGCCCCATCCCCAGCGCGAACACCGGGGAGCTGTTTTTT. Its protein is CASSRPIPSANTGELFF.

The V and J genes are TRBV9 and TRBJ2-7, with 7 bases identical to TRBD2. The CDR3 sequence is 15 residues long. From germline, CDR1 is SGDLS and CDR2 YYNGEE. Unmatched junction bases numbered 5, after V lost 2 bases and J lost 0 bases. CDR3 sequence: CASSVQAGRSYEQYF. The CDR3 region has the DNA TGTGCCAGCAGCGTTCAAGCGGGACGCTCCTACGAGCAGTACTTC.

This clonotype has a count of ten or more. J is TRBJ2-6 and V is TRBV20-1; 11 positions agree with TRBD2. The CDR3 loop spans 18 amino acids. From germline, CDR1 is DFQATT and CDR2 SNEGSKA (reference sequence). With V trimmed by 3 bases and J by 0 bases, 7 bases remained unmatched. CDR3 sequence: CSARAGTSGTSGANVLTF. The CDR3 DNA reads as TGCAGTGCTAGGGCCGGGACTAGCGGAACCTCTGGGGCCAACGTCCTGACTTTC.

The table lists this clonotype with a few counts. The chain recombines TRBV11-2 with TRBJ2-1; D may be TRBD1 (5 bases). CDR3 length: 14 residues. Germline V gene sequence: CDR1 SGHAT, CDR2 FQNNGV. V dropped 0 bases and J dropped 9 bases, with 12 bases sitting between them. CDR3 coding DNA: TGTGCCAGCAGCTTAGATCTAGGGGTGGCTGAGCAGTTCTTC. The encoded protein is CASSLDLGVAEQFF. Combining the CDR3 with reference TRBV11-2 and TRBJ2-1 gives the whole variable domain EAGVAQSPRYKIIEKRQSVAFWCNPISGHATLYWYQQILGQGPKLLIQFQNNGVVDDSQLPKDRFSAERLKGVDSTLKIQPAKLEDSAVYLCASSLDLGVAEQFFGPGTRLTVL.